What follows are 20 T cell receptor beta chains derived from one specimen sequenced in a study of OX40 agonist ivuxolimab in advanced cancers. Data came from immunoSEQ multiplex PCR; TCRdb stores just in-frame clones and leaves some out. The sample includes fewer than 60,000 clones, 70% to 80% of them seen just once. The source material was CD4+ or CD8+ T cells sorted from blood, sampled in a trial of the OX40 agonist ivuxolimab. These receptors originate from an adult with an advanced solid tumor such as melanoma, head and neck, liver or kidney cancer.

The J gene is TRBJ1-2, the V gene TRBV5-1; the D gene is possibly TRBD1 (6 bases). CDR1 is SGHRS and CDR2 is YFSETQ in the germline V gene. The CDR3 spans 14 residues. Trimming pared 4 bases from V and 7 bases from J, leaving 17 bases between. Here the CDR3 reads CASSRGAARGGYTF. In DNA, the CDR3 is TGCGCCAGCAGCAGGGGGGCCGCCCGCGGTGGCTACACCTTC.

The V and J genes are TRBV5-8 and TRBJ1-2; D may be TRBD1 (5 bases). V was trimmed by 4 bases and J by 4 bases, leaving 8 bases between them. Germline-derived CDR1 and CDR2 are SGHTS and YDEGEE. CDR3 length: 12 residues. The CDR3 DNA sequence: TGTGCCAGCAGCAGTGGGACCTATGGCTACACCTTC. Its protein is CASSSGTYGYTF.

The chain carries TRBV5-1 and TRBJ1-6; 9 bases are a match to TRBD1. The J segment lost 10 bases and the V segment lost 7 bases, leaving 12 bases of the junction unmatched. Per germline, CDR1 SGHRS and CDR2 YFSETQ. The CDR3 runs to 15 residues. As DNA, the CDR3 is TGCGCCAGCTCCCCTCCGGGACAGGGTAACTCACCCCTCCACTTT. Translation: CASSPPGQGNSPLHF.

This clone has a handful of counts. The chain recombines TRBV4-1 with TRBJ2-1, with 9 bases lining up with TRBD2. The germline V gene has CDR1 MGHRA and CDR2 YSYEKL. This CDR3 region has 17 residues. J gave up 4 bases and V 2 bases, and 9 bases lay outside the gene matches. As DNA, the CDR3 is TGCGCCAGCAGCCAATCGCAAGCGGGAGGACCGTACAATGAGCAGTTCTTC. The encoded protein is CASSQSQAGGPYNEQFF.

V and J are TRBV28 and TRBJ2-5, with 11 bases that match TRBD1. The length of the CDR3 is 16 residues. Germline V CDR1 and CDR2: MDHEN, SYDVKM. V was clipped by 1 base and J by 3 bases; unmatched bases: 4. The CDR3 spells CASSLFGQGAKETQYF. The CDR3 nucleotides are TGTGCCAGCAGTTTATTTGGACAGGGGGCTAAAGAGACCCAGTACTTC.

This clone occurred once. The CDR3 here is CASSPDKGRNTEAFF. The CDR3 DNA reads as TGTGCCAGCTCACCCGATAAGGGCAGGAACACTGAAGCTTTCTTT. The chain carries TRBV18 and TRBJ1-1; D ambiguous. Deletions cut 3 bases from V and 1 base from J, with 12 bases between. CDR1 and CDR2 from the germline V gene are KGHSH and LQKENI. CDR3 length equals 15 residues.

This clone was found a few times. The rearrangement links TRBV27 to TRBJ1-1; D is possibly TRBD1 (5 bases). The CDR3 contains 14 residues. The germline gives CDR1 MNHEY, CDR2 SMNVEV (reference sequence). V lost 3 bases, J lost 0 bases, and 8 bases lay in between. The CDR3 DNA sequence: TGTGCCAGCAGTTTGGGACGGTTGAACACTGAAGCTTTCTTT. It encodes CASSLGRLNTEAFF.

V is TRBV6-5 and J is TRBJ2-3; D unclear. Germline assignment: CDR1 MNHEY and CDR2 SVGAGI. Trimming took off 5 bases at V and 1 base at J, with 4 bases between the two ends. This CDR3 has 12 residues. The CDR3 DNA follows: TGTGCCAGCAGTGGTCGCACAGATACGCAGTATTTT. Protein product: CASSGRTDTQYF.

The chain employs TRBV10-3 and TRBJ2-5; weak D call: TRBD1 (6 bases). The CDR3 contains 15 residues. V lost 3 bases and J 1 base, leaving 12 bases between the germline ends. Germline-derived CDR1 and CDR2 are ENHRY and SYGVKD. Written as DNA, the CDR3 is TGTGCCATCAGTGACCCGAGGGACACCCAAGAGACCCAGTACTTC. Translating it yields CAISDPRDTQETQYF.

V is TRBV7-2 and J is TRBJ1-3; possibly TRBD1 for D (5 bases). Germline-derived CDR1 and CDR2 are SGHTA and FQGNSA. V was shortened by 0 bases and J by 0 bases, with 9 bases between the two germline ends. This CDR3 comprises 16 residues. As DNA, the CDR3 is TGTGCCAGCAGCTTAGCCACAGGACTCTCTGGAAACACCATATATTTT. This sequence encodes CASSLATGLSGNTIYF.

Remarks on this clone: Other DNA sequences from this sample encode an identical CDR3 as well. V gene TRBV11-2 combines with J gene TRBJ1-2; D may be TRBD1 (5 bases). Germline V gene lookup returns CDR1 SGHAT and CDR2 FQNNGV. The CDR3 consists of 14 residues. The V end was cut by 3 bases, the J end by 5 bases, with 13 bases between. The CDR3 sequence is CASSLTGTEYGYTF. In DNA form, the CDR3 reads TGTGCCAGCAGCTTGACCGGGACCGAGTATGGCTACACCTTC. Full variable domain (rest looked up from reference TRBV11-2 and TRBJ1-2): EAGVAQSPRYKIIEKRQSVAFWCNPISGHATLYWYQQILGQGPKLLIQFQNNGVVDDSQLPKDRFSAERLKGVDSTLKIQPAKLEDSAVYLCASSLTGTEYGYTFGSGTRLTVV.

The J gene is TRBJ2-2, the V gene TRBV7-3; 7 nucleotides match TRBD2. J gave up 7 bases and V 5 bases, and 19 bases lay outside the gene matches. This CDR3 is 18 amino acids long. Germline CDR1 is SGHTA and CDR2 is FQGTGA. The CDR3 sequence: CASSPSFGGGRAVGELFF. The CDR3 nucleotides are TGTGCCAGCAGCCCCTCCTTCGGGGGTGGGAGGGCCGTCGGGGAGCTGTTTTTT.

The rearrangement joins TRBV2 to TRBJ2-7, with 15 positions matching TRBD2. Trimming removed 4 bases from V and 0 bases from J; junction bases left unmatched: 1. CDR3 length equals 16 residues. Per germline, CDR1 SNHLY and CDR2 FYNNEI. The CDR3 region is CASSGTSGRGSYEQYF. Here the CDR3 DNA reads TGTGCCAGCAGTGGGACTAGCGGGAGGGGCTCCTACGAGCAGTACTTC.

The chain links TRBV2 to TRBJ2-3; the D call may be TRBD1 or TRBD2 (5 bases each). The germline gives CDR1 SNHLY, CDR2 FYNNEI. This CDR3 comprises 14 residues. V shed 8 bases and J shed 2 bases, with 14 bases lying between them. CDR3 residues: CASGGEGFTDTQYF. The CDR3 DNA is TGTGCCAGCGGGGGTGAAGGATTCACAGATACGCAGTATTTT. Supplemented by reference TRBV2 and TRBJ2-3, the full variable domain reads EPEVTQTPSHQVTQMGQEVILRCVPISNHLYFYWYRQILGQKVEFLVSFYNNEISEKSEIFDDQFSVERPDGSNFTLKIRSTKLEDSAMYFCASGGEGFTDTQYFGPGTRLTVL.

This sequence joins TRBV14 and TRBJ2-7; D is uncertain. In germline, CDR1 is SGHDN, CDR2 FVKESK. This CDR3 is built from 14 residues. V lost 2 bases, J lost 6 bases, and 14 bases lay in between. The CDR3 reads CASSQFPKPSEQYF. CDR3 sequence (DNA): TGTGCCAGCAGCCAATTCCCGAAGCCTAGCGAGCAGTACTTC.

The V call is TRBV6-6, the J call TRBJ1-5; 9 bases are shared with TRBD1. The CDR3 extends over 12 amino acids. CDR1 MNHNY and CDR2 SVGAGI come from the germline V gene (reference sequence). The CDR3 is CSTGTGNQPQHF. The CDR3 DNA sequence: TGTTCAACGGGGACAGGGAATCAGCCCCAGCATTTT.

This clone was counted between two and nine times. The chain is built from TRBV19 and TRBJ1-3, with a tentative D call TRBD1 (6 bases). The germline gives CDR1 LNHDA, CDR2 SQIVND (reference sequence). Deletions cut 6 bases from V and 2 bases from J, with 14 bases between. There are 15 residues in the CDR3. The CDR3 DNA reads TGTGCCAGTAGCCGTCCCGGGACACCTGGAAACACCATATATTTT. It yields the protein CASSRPGTPGNTIYF. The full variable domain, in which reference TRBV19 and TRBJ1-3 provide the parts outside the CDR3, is DGGITQSPKYLFRKEGQNVTLSCEQNLNHDAMYWYRQDPGQGLRLIYYSQIVNDFQKGDIAEGYSVSREKKESFPLTVTSAQKNPTAFYLCASSRPGTPGNTIYFGEGSWLTVV.

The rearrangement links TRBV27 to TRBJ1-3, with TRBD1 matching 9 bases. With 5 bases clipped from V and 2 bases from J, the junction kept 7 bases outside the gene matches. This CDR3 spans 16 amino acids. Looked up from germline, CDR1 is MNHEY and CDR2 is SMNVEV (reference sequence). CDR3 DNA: TGTGCCAGCAGTCGATGGACAGGGGCGCCTGGAAACACCATATATTTT. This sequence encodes CASSRWTGAPGNTIYF.

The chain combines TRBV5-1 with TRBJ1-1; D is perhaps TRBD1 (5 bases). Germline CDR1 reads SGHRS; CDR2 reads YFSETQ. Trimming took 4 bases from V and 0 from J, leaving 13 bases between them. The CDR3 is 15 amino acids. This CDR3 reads CASSGQTDMNTEAFF. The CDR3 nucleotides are TGCGCCAGCAGCGGGCAGACGGACATGAACACTGAAGCTTTCTTT. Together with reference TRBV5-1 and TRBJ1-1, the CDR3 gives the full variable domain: KAGVTQTPRYLIKTRGQQVTLSCSPISGHRSVSWYQQTPGQGLQFLFEYFSETQRNKGNFPGRFSGRQFSNSRSEMNVSTLELGDSALYLCASSGQTDMNTEAFFGQGTRLTVV.

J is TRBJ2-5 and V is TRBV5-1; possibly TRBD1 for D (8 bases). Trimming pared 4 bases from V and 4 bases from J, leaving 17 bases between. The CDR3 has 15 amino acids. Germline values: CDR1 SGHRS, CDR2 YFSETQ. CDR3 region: CASSGQGGVLETQYF. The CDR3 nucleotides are TGCGCCAGCAGCGGACAGGGAGGGGTTTTAGAGACCCAGTACTTC.